Following are 31 T cell receptor beta chains from one sample sequenced in a study of blood T cell repertoires in COVID-19. Some clones are missing from TCRdb's copy, which holds only in-frame ones; the method was immunoSEQ multiplex PCR. The table includes about 220,000 clones, more than 75% detected once. Input material: peripheral blood. The receptors come from a human donor in a cohort sampled during active COVID-19.

This sequence joins TRBV20-1 and TRBJ2-5, with 7 bases aligning to TRBD2. The germline CDR1 and CDR2 sequences are DFQATT and SNEGSKA (reference sequence). The V gene end was trimmed by 3 bases and the J gene end by 9 bases; junction bases not matched to a gene: 10. The CDR3 totals 13 residues. The CDR3 DNA sequence: TGCAGTGCTAGTGGAGAGGCAGGGAGGGCCCAGTACTTC. This codes for CSASGEAGRAQYF.

The chain couples TRBV5-4 to TRBJ1-6, with 7 bases fitting TRBD1. Germline CDR1 is SGHNT and CDR2 is YYREEE (reference sequence). The CDR3 consists of 13 residues. V gave up 4 bases and J gave up 8 bases; unmatched junction bases: 3. The DNA of the CDR3 is TGTGCCAGCAGCCGGGACAGAGATTCACCCCTCCACTTT. It encodes CASSRDRDSPLHF.

This sequence joins TRBV29-1 and TRBJ2-5; D call uncertain. The V end was cut by 3 bases, the J end by 4 bases, with 18 bases between. CDR1 and CDR2 from the germline V gene are SQVTM and ANQGSEA. The CDR3 contains 15 residues. For the CDR3, the DNA is TGCAGCGTTGATTCTTCAGGCGAACAGAGAGAGACCCAGTACTTC. Its translation: CSVDSSGEQRETQYF.

This clone was counted a few times. This chain links TRBV27 with TRBJ2-7; tentatively, D is TRBD2 (6 bases). The CDR3 is made up of 15 amino acids. CDR1 and CDR2 from the germline V gene are MNHEY and SMNVEV (reference sequence). Trimming took off 4 bases at V and 4 bases at J, with 17 bases between the two ends. CDR3 in DNA: TGTGCCAGCAGTTCGGGGGAAGCCGGCGGATACGAGCAGTACTTC. Translation gives CASSSGEAGGYEQYF.

The genes are TRBV5-1 and TRBJ2-3; perhaps TRBD2 as D (7 bases). Germline CDR1 is SGHRS and CDR2 is YFSETQ. The CDR3 spans 16 residues. V was shortened by 6 bases and J by 0 bases, with 17 bases between the two germline ends. The DNA of the CDR3 is TGCGCCAGCAAACCCGGGGGCGGGAGCAGCACAGATACGCAGTATTTT. Translation: CASKPGGGSSTDTQYF.

The chain couples TRBV6-1 to TRBJ1-5; tentative D call: TRBD1 (6 bases). V was shortened by 2 bases and J by 6 bases, with 14 bases between the two germline ends. This CDR3 comprises 15 residues. Germline V CDR1 and CDR2: MNHNS, SASEGT. The CDR3 sequence is CASSEQDRLGQPQHF. Here the CDR3 DNA reads TGTGCCAGCAGTGAACAAGACAGGTTGGGTCAGCCCCAGCATTTT.

This clone was observed a handful of times. The chain has TRBV2 and TRBJ1-1; D might be TRBD1 (6 bases). Germline V gives CDR1 SNHLY, CDR2 FYNNEI. This CDR3 region has 13 residues. Trimming took off 5 bases at V and 1 base at J, with 8 bases between the two ends. Here the CDR3 reads CASSQDRNTEAFF. The CDR3 DNA is TGTGCCAGCAGTCAGGACAGGAACACTGAAGCTTTCTTT.

The gene calls are TRBV11-2 and TRBJ2-5, with a tentative D call TRBD1 (5 bases). This CDR3 comprises 13 residues. Trimming pared 3 bases from V and 4 bases from J, leaving 9 bases between. The germline V gene has CDR1 SGHAT and CDR2 FQNNGV. CDR3 residues: CASSFSRGETQYF. DNA for the CDR3: TGTGCCAGCAGCTTCTCAAGGGGAGAGACCCAGTACTTC.

The chain is built from TRBV9 and TRBJ1-6, with a possible D match to TRBD1 (6 bases). Trimming took off 0 bases at V and 8 bases at J, with 9 bases between the two ends. Germline assignment: CDR1 SGDLS and CDR2 YYNGEE. CDR3 size: 14 residues. CDR3 amino acids: CASSVGGRHSPLHF. CDR3 nucleotide sequence: TGTGCCAGCAGCGTAGGGGGGCGGCATTCACCCCTCCACTTT.

This clone was detected only once. The V and J genes are TRBV7-2 and TRBJ1-1, with D tentatively TRBD1 (5 bases). The V and J ends lost 4 bases and 4 bases respectively, with 10 bases between them. The CDR3 consists of 13 residues. Looked up from germline, CDR1 is SGHTA and CDR2 is FQGNSA. DNA of the CDR3: TGTGCCAGCAGCTCCGGACAAGCCACTGAAGCTTTCTTT. Its translation is CASSSGQATEAFF.

The chain employs TRBV15 and TRBJ2-3; D may be TRBD1 (6 bases). In germline, CDR1 is LNHNV, CDR2 YYDKDF (reference sequence). The V and J ends lost 0 bases and 1 base respectively, with 14 bases between them. This CDR3 is 17 amino acids long. The DNA for the CDR3 is TGTGCCACCAGCAGAGATAGGTCAGGGGCTGGCACAGATACGCAGTATTTT. Translating gives CATSRDRSGAGTDTQYF. Full variable domain (outside the CDR3, taken from reference TRBV15 and TRBJ2-3): DAMVIQNPRYQVTQFGKPVTLSCSQTLNHNVMYWYQQKSSQAPKLLFHYYDKDFNNEADTPDNFQSRRPNTSFCFLDIRSPGLGDTAMYLCATSRDRSGAGTDTQYFGPGTRLTVL.

The chain couples TRBV2 to TRBJ1-2; TRBD1 matches 9 bases. The CDR3 has 16 residues. J gave up 4 bases and V 7 bases, and 13 bases lay outside the gene matches. Germline V gene sequence: CDR1 SNHLY, CDR2 FYNNEI. The CDR3 DNA sequence: TGTGCCAGCACTCCCACCCCCAGGACAGGGGTCTATGGCTACACCTTC. Protein sequence: CASTPTPRTGVYGYTF. Full variable domain (remainder filled in from reference TRBV2 and TRBJ1-2): EPEVTQTPSHQVTQMGQEVILRCVPISNHLYFYWYRQILGQKVEFLVSFYNNEISEKSEIFDDQFSVERPDGSNFTLKIRSTKLEDSAMYFCASTPTPRTGVYGYTFGSGTRLTVV.

The chain recombines TRBV28 with TRBJ2-7; a possible D gene is TRBD1 (6 bases). V lost 6 bases and J lost 2, with 14 bases in between. This CDR3 spans 14 amino acids. Germline CDR1 MDHEN, CDR2 SYDVKM. The CDR3 sequence is CASRETGRTYEQYF. CDR3 DNA sequence: TGTGCCAGCAGGGAGACAGGTAGAACCTACGAGCAGTACTTC.

In this sample, this clone turned up a few times. The V and J genes are TRBV2 and TRBJ1-1, with D possibly matching TRBD1 (5 bases). The CDR3 length is 13 residues. Trimming left V 3 bases short and J 7 bases short, with 12 bases between. Per the germline V gene, CDR1 is SNHLY and CDR2 is FYNNEI. CDR3 region: CASSEWTNFEAFF. CDR3 nucleotides: TGTGCCAGCAGTGAGTGGACAAACTTTGAAGCTTTCTTT.

The chain recombines TRBV6-5 with TRBJ1-2; perhaps TRBD1 as D (5 bases). Trimming shortened V by 2 bases and J by 8 bases, and 15 bases separated the two germline ends. Germline CDR1 and CDR2: MNHEY and SVGAGI. This CDR3 spans 14 amino acids. CDR3 sequence (DNA): TGTGCCAGCAGTTACGGACAAGTACTGGGAGGCTACACCTTC. This gives the protein CASSYGQVLGGYTF.

This clone was seen a few times. The CDR3 nucleotides are TGTGCCAGCAGTTTATCCAACAGGGGGAGGGGAAACACCATATATTTT. Its translation: CASSLSNRGRGNTIYF. The chain has TRBV6-5 and TRBJ1-3; 8 bases map to TRBD1. The CDR3 extends over 16 amino acids. The ends lost 4 bases at V and 4 bases at J; junction bases unmatched: 9. Germline assignment: CDR1 MNHEY and CDR2 SVGAGI.

The chain recombines TRBV19 with TRBJ1-5; maybe TRBD1 (6 bases). The CDR3 extends over 18 amino acids. Germline V gene lookup returns CDR1 LNHDA and CDR2 SQIVND (reference sequence). The germline V and J ends were trimmed by 6 bases and 5 bases, with 26 bases remaining between them. CDR3 DNA sequence: TGTGCCAGTAGCCCCCCCCGGTTCGTCAGGGGCTCCTATCAGCCCCAGCATTTT. It specifies CASSPPRFVRGSYQPQHF.

V and J are TRBV28 and TRBJ1-4; TRBD1 matches at 9 bases. V lost 4 bases and J lost 6; bases outside the gene matches: 9. The CDR3 consists of 16 residues. Germline values: CDR1 MDHEN, CDR2 SYDVKM. CDR3 sequence (DNA): TGTGCCAGCAGTTCCCCTCGGACAGGGGAATATGAAAAACTGTTTTTT. Translated: CASSSPRTGEYEKLFF.

For the CDR3, the DNA is TGTGCCAGCAGTTATATGGGTTGGGGCGACGAGCAGTACTTC. Its translation: CASSYMGWGDEQYF. The rearrangement links TRBV6-2 or TRBV6-3 to TRBJ2-7, with D possibly being TRBD1 (5 bases). V was pared by 3 bases and J by 5 bases, with 14 bases between. Germline loops: CDR1 MNHEY, CDR2 SVGEGT. This CDR3 is 14 amino acids long.

This clone has only one observation. J is TRBJ2-1 and V is TRBV15, with 7 bases aligning to TRBD2. Germline loops: CDR1 LNHNV, CDR2 YYDKDF (reference sequence). J was trimmed by 0 bases and V by 0 bases; bases with no gene match: 11. This CDR3 is built from 19 residues. CDR3 loop: CATSREPSGETSSYNEQFF. CDR3 DNA sequence: TGTGCCACCAGCAGAGAACCGAGCGGGGAAACCAGCTCCTACAATGAGCAGTTCTTC.

The chain is built from TRBV19 and TRBJ2-7, with D perhaps matching TRBD2 (6 bases). The CDR3 is made up of 14 amino acids. Trimming shortened V by 1 base and J by 6 bases, and 13 bases separated the two germline ends. Germline loops: CDR1 LNHDA, CDR2 SQIVND (reference sequence). The chain's CDR3 is CASSIVAQGGEQYF. Written as DNA, the CDR3 is TGTGCCAGTAGTATAGTCGCCCAGGGAGGCGAGCAGTACTTC.

This sequence joins TRBV7-3 and TRBJ2-1; 7 nucleotides line up with TRBD2. V lost 2 bases, J lost 7 bases, and 8 bases stayed unmatched. The CDR3 loop spans 15 amino acids. The germline V gene encodes CDR1 SGHTA and CDR2 FQGTGA. The CDR3 region is CASSLARLAVNEQFF. In DNA, the CDR3 is TGTGCCAGCAGCTTAGCGCGGCTAGCGGTAAATGAGCAGTTCTTC.

The chain links TRBV20-1 to TRBJ1-2; D is ambiguous. Germline-derived CDR1 and CDR2 are DFQATT and SNEGSKA (reference sequence). The V end lost 6 bases, the J end lost 10 bases, and 15 bases lay between the germline ends. CDR3 size: 11 residues. The CDR3 sequence: CSAPVITDYTF. The CDR3 region has the DNA TGCAGTGCCCCGGTCATAACCGACTACACCTTC.

The rearrangement links TRBV11-2 to TRBJ1-4, with a weak D call TRBD1 (6 bases). The germline V gene has CDR1 SGHAT and CDR2 FQNNGV. This CDR3 spans 16 amino acids. The V gene lost 3 bases and the J gene lost 8 bases, with 19 bases spanning the gap. CDR3 protein: CASSLIPTGSGEKLFF. CDR3 nucleotides: TGTGCCAGCAGCTTGATCCCGACAGGCTCTGGAGAAAAACTGTTTTTT.

The chain employs TRBV7-2 and TRBJ2-3, with 8 nucleotides matching TRBD2. The CDR3 has 15 residues. Trimming removed 3 bases from V and 6 bases from J; junction bases left unmatched: 8. The germline gives CDR1 SGHTA, CDR2 FQGNSA. CDR3 in amino acids: CASSLWSRGVDTQYF. The CDR3 coding sequence is TGTGCCAGCAGCTTGTGGTCGCGGGGGGTGGATACGCAGTATTTT.

The rearrangement uses TRBV10-3 and TRBJ2-3; TRBD2 is a possible D gene (6 bases). Between the trimmed V and J ends, which lost 8 bases and 4 bases, there was a span of 13 bases. The CDR3 consists of 13 residues. Germline V CDR1 and CDR2: ENHRY, SYGVKD. CDR3 region: CAIGGPGADTQYF. In DNA, the CDR3 is TGTGCCATCGGAGGGCCGGGGGCAGATACGCAGTATTTT.

The chain carries TRBV5-1 and TRBJ1-2, with D hard to call. CDR3 size: 12 residues. The V gene lost 0 bases and the J gene lost 7 bases, with 7 bases spanning the gap. The germline gives CDR1 SGHRS, CDR2 YFSETQ. The CDR3 nucleotides are TGCGCCAGCAGCTTGGGGGAGGTTGGCTACACCTTC. This encodes CASSLGEVGYTF.

The chain couples TRBV5-4 to TRBJ1-2; no clear D gene. CDR3 length: 11 residues. Germline-derived CDR1 and CDR2 are SGHNT and YYREEE (reference sequence). Trimming stripped 2 bases from V and 8 bases from J, with 7 bases between. The CDR3 loop is CASSFVGGYTF. CDR3 in DNA: TGTGCCAGCAGCTTCGTCGGGGGCTACACCTTC.

The chain is built from TRBV11-2 and TRBJ1-3; D is possibly TRBD1 (5 bases). V lost 5 bases and J lost 6, with 26 bases in between. The CDR3 is 18 residues long. CDR1 is SGHAT and CDR2 is FQNNGV in the germline V gene. In DNA form, the CDR3 reads TGTGCCAGCAGCCCGAGTCCCCTCCCTCGGGGAGGGGAAAACACCATATATTTT. Amino acids: CASSPSPLPRGGENTIYF.

The chain has TRBV28 and TRBJ2-7; D gene ambiguous. This CDR3 has 10 residues. V was trimmed by 8 bases and J by 5 bases, leaving 7 bases between them. Germline V gives CDR1 MDHEN, CDR2 SYDVKM. The CDR3 DNA sequence: TGTGCCAGCCTTTCGGACGAGCAGTACTTC. Protein: CASLSDEQYF.

The chain joins TRBV6-2 or TRBV6-3 to TRBJ2-7; 9 bases map to TRBD2. The CDR3 length is 15 residues. After removal of 2 bases from V and 1 base from J, the junction contained 3 bases not matched to a gene. Looked up from germline, CDR1 is MNHEY and CDR2 is SVGEGT. The CDR3 region is CASSYVAGDSYEQYF. CDR3 sequence (DNA): TGTGCCAGCAGTTACGTAGCGGGGGATTCCTACGAGCAGTACTTC.